Listed here are 30 T cell receptor beta chains from one sample, sequenced in a study of brain T cells in children with intractable seizures (dated by TCRdb to the early 2020s). The library was prepared using the immunoSEQ multiplex PCR assay. In its TCRdb copy, this immuneACCESS table keeps in-frame sequences only and misses some clones. Where compared with another copy, unresolved V genes explain less than half of these, and the others have no known cause. For this sample there are 80,000 or so clones; 91% appear just once. Roughly 25% of the sample is in the top ten clones. The intended sense of this specimen's time point label: resected brain tissue, or blood drawn just prior to surgery. Sequencing was performed on peripheral blood, taken at surgery. The origin of the receptors is a girl aged 2-10 years with Rasmussen encephalitis and intractable seizures.

The chain recombines TRBV5-4 with TRBJ2-2; D is perhaps TRBD1 or TRBD2 (5 bases each). The CDR3 length is 15 residues. Germline V gives CDR1 SGHNT, CDR2 YYREEE (reference sequence). Deletions cut 4 bases from V and 0 bases from J, with 10 bases between. The CDR3: CASSRDGPNTGELFF. In nucleotides, the CDR3 is TGTGCCAGCAGCCGGGACGGCCCGAACACCGGGGAGCTGTTTTTT.

V gene TRBV6-4 combines with J gene TRBJ2-3, with 7 nucleotides matching TRBD2. The CDR3 length is 14 residues. CDR1 and CDR2 (germline): MRHNA, SNTAGT. V shed 2 bases, J shed 2 bases, and the junction held 1 base outside the gene matches. Here the CDR3 DNA reads TGTGCCAGCAGTGACGGGAGGGCCACAGATACGCAGTATTTT. This encodes CASSDGRATDTQYF.

The J gene is TRBJ1-1, the V gene TRBV7-9; no clear D gene. V dropped 5 bases and J dropped 4 bases, with 14 bases sitting between them. The CDR3 extends over 14 amino acids. Per germline, CDR1 SEHNR and CDR2 FQNEAQ (reference sequence). DNA of the CDR3: TGTGCCAGCAGCGGGCCGGGGAAGGGCACTGAAGCTTTCTTT. It encodes CASSGPGKGTEAFF.

This chain joins TRBV24-1 and TRBJ2-1; TRBD1 agrees at 12 bases. The CDR3 loop spans 15 amino acids. From germline, CDR1 is KGHDR and CDR2 SFDVKD. Unmatched junction bases numbered 3, after V lost 4 bases and J lost 6 bases. The CDR3 reads CATSDRDRGLNEQFF. As DNA, the CDR3 is TGTGCCACCAGTGACCGGGACAGGGGGCTCAATGAGCAGTTCTTC.

The rearrangement joins TRBV20-1 to TRBJ1-1, with no clear D. The CDR3 totals 11 residues. Between the trimmed V and J ends, which lost 5 bases and 3 bases, there was a span of 7 bases. Germline V CDR1 and CDR2: DFQATT, SNEGSKA (reference sequence). The CDR3 sequence is CSAHSDTEAFF. The CDR3 region has the DNA TGCAGTGCTCATTCCGACACTGAAGCTTTCTTT.

The chain joins TRBV11-2 to TRBJ2-3; TRBD2 matches at 11 bases. The CDR3 runs to 18 residues. Germline CDR1 and CDR2: SGHAT and FQNNGV. V lost 4 bases and J lost 0; bases outside the gene matches: 9. Here the CDR3 reads CASSSRLAGLKSTDTQYF. The CDR3 nucleotides are TGTGCCAGCAGCTCCAGACTAGCGGGGCTGAAAAGCACAGATACGCAGTATTTT.

The chain recombines TRBV10-1 with TRBJ2-2; 10 nucleotides line up with TRBD2. The CDR3 loop spans 14 amino acids. The V gene end was trimmed by 5 bases and the J gene end by 7 bases; junction bases not matched to a gene: 4. The germline CDR1 and CDR2 sequences are WNHNN and SYGVQD (reference sequence). The CDR3 nucleotides are TGCGCCAGCAGTCCTAGCGGGGGTGGCGGGGAGCTGTTTTTT. This sequence encodes CASSPSGGGGELFF.

This clone has only one observation. The genes are TRBV12-5 and TRBJ2-1; D remains unclear. Germline loops: CDR1 LGHNT, CDR2 FRNRAP. The CDR3 totals 12 residues. V was clipped by 0 bases and J by 8 bases, with 5 bases between them. CDR3 residues: CASGLVRDEQFF. The CDR3 coding sequence is TGTGCTAGTGGTTTGGTACGGGATGAGCAGTTCTTC.

The chain carries TRBV21-1 and TRBJ1-4. TRBV21-1 is described as a pseudogene. CDR3 length: 10 amino acids. Here the CDR3 reads CASSNEKLFF. CDR3 DNA: TGTGCCAGCAGCAATGAAAAACTGTTTTTT.

This chain links TRBV18 with TRBJ1-2; possibly TRBD1 for D (6 bases). V was pared by 5 bases and J by 4 bases, with 11 bases between. The CDR3 length is 13 residues. Looked up from germline, CDR1 is KGHSH and CDR2 is LQKENI. Here the CDR3 DNA reads TGTGCCAGCTCAGCCGACAGGACCTATGGCTACACCTTC. It yields the protein CASSADRTYGYTF.

The DNA for the CDR3 is TGTGCCAGCAGTCTCGCGACCAACAAGTATTTT. Protein product: CASSLATNKYF. This chain joins TRBV12-3 or TRBV12-4 and TRBJ2-3; D not resolved. V was clipped by 5 bases and J by 13 bases, with 13 bases between them. This CDR3 contains 11 residues.

DNA of the CDR3: TGTGCCAGCAGTGAAGGGGTGGGCCCGGTAAATCAGCCCCAGCATTTT. Translated: CASSEGVGPVNQPQHF. This sequence joins TRBV6-1 and TRBJ1-5; D is unresolved. Germline CDR1 and CDR2: MNHNS and SASEGT. This CDR3 region has 16 residues. Trimming removed 1 base from V and 4 bases from J, with 14 bases in between.

The gene calls are TRBV5-6 and TRBJ2-5; D remains unclear. The germline V and J ends were trimmed by 1 base and 7 bases, with 14 bases remaining between them. The CDR3 runs 14 residues. Germline V gene sequence: CDR1 SGHDT, CDR2 YYEEEE. CDR3 loop: CASSLWAASGTQYF. The DNA for the CDR3 is TGTGCCAGCAGCTTGTGGGCAGCCTCGGGGACCCAGTACTTC.

The chain couples TRBV5-1 to TRBJ1-2; 7 positions agree with TRBD1. After removal of 4 bases from V and 8 bases from J, the junction contained 8 bases not matched to a gene. From germline, CDR1 is SGHRS and CDR2 YFSETQ. The CDR3 runs 13 residues. The CDR3 is CASSTTGILGYTF. CDR3 bases: TGCGCCAGCAGCACGACAGGGATCCTCGGCTACACCTTC.

The gene calls are TRBV5-1 and TRBJ2-2; the match to TRBD2 covers 12 bases. CDR1 and CDR2 from the germline V gene are SGHRS and YFSETQ. V lost 7 bases to trimming and J lost 7 bases; unmatched junction nucleotides: 5. CDR3 length: 14 residues. This CDR3 reads CASVGLAGIGELFF. Here the CDR3 DNA reads TGCGCCAGCGTCGGACTAGCGGGAATCGGGGAGCTGTTTTTT.

The CDR3 region is CASSVEGWGTQYF. CDR3 sequence (DNA): TGCGCCAGCAGTGTGGAGGGGTGGGGGACCCAGTACTTC. The V gene is TRBV10-2, the J gene TRBJ2-5; maybe TRBD2 (6 bases). The CDR3 spans 13 residues. V dropped 4 bases and J dropped 7 bases, with 13 bases sitting between them. Germline V gene data show CDR1 as WSHSY and CDR2 as SAAADI.

The chain is built from TRBV7-3 and TRBJ2-6, with D possibly being TRBD1 (6 bases). V was pared by 3 bases and J by 4 bases, with 16 bases between. Germline V gene sequence: CDR1 SGHTA, CDR2 FQGTGA. The CDR3 runs 17 residues. CDR3 loop: CASSFRGPPSGANVLTF. The CDR3, as DNA: TGTGCCAGCAGCTTCAGGGGTCCCCCCTCCGGGGCCAACGTCCTGACTTTC.

The chain combines TRBV6-1 with TRBJ2-1; D call uncertain. The CDR3 has 15 amino acids. In germline, CDR1 is MNHNS, CDR2 SASEGT. Trimming stripped 1 base from V and 0 bases from J, with 7 bases between. CDR3 in DNA: TGTGCCAGCAGTGAAGACGGAACCTCCTACAATGAGCAGTTCTTC. Amino acids: CASSEDGTSYNEQFF.

The sample holds one count of this clone. The chain links TRBV11-2 to TRBJ2-3, with TRBD1 matching over 7 bases. The CDR3 loop spans 17 amino acids. The V and J ends lost 5 bases and 2 bases, in that order; junction bases with no gene match: 13. Germline V gene data show CDR1 as SGHAT and CDR2 as FQNNGV. DNA of the CDR3: TGTGCCAGCAGCCTAAGGGGGCGGCTGCCGGTCACAGATACGCAGTATTTT. The encoded protein is CASSLRGRLPVTDTQYF.

V is TRBV19 and J is TRBJ2-1; 11 bases align to TRBD2. The CDR3 extends over 15 amino acids. Germline CDR1 reads LNHDA; CDR2 reads SQIVND (reference sequence). With 6 bases clipped from V and 3 bases from J, the junction kept 4 bases outside the gene matches. This CDR3 reads CASRKLAGVYNEQFF. The DNA of the CDR3 is TGTGCCAGTAGGAAACTAGCGGGAGTCTACAATGAGCAGTTCTTC.

The chain is built from TRBV5-4 and TRBJ2-1; TRBD2 matches at 11 bases. CDR3 length: 15 residues. Germline assignment: CDR1 SGHNT and CDR2 YYREEE (reference sequence). The V and J ends lost 4 bases and 4 bases, in that order; junction bases with no gene match: 4. The CDR3 reads CASSGLAGGYNEQFF. Here the CDR3 DNA reads TGTGCCAGCAGCGGGCTAGCGGGAGGTTACAATGAGCAGTTCTTC. The full variable domain, rest sourced from reference TRBV5-4 and TRBJ2-1, is ETGVTQSPTHLIKTRGQQVTLRCSSQSGHNTVSWYQQALGQGPQFIFQYYREEENGRGNFPPRFSGLQFPNYSSELNVNALELDDSALYLCASSGLAGGYNEQFFGPGTRLTVL.

This chain connects TRBV11-1 to TRBJ1-3, with D possibly matching TRBD1 (5 bases). Germline values: CDR1 SGHAT, CDR2 FQDESV (reference sequence). Between the trimmed V and J ends, which lost 8 bases and 4 bases, there was a span of 12 bases. CDR3 length equals 13 residues. The CDR3 DNA follows: TGTGCCAGCCGCAAGGGGTCCGGAAACACCATATATTTT. This encodes CASRKGSGNTIYF.

The chain uses TRBV7-3 and TRBJ2-3, with a tentative D call TRBD2 (5 bases). Trimming left V 0 bases short and J 2 bases short, with 9 bases between. CDR3 length equals 15 residues. Per the germline V gene, CDR1 is SGHTA and CDR2 is FQGTGA. The CDR3 spells CASSLTPGYTDTQYF. CDR3 DNA sequence: TGTGCCAGCAGCTTAACTCCGGGGTACACAGATACGCAGTATTTT.

The rearrangement joins TRBV30 to TRBJ2-7; D perhaps matches TRBD1 (6 bases). In germline, CDR1 is GTSNPN, CDR2 SVGIG (reference sequence). The CDR3 consists of 13 residues. V lost 4 bases, J lost 5 bases, and 15 bases lay in between. CDR3 loop: CAWIADRLDEQYF. CDR3 coding DNA: TGTGCCTGGATCGCAGACAGGTTGGACGAGCAGTACTTC.

CDR3 sequence (DNA): TGTGCCAGCAGCTGGGAATTGAACACCGGGGAGCTGTTTTTT. The encoded protein is CASSWELNTGELFF. The chain recombines TRBV6-5 with TRBJ2-2; D uncertain. Germline CDR1 MNHEY, CDR2 SVGAGI. V was trimmed by 6 bases and J by 1 base, leaving 9 bases between them. The CDR3 length is 14 residues.

This clone was found once. CDR3 in amino acids: CASSSVARVIRGYTEAFF. The CDR3 DNA follows: TGTGCCAGCAGTTCGGTCGCGCGGGTGATTCGTGGCTACACTGAAGCTTTCTTT. This rearrangement joins TRBV6-2 or TRBV6-3 to TRBJ1-1; D is unclear. Trimming removed 4 bases at V and 3 bases at J, with 24 bases between. The CDR3 covers 18 residues. CDR1 is MNHEY and CDR2 is SVGEGT in the germline V gene.

This chain links TRBV4-1 with TRBJ2-7, with 9 bases that match TRBD2. Germline CDR1 reads MGHRA; CDR2 reads YSYEKL. The V and J ends lost 2 bases and 2 bases, in that order; junction bases with no gene match: 7. This CDR3 has 16 residues. The CDR3 loop is CASSQRWLAGTYEQYF. In DNA form, the CDR3 reads TGCGCCAGCAGCCAAAGGTGGCTAGCGGGAACCTACGAGCAGTACTTC.

The V gene is TRBV10-3, the J gene TRBJ1-2; D is uncertain. Trimming cost V 4 bases and J 8 bases, with 14 bases left between them. The V gene's germline CDR1 is ENHRY and CDR2 SYGVKD. CDR3 length equals 13 residues. The CDR3 is CAISGRGRSGYTF. The CDR3, as DNA: TGTGCCATCAGTGGCCGGGGAAGGAGCGGCTACACCTTC.

V and J are TRBV5-1 and TRBJ2-2; 9 nucleotides match TRBD2. The V gene's germline CDR1 is SGHRS and CDR2 YFSETQ. The CDR3 is made up of 16 amino acids. V trimming: 0 bases; J trimming: 6 bases; junction bases outside the gene matches: 6. The CDR3 loop reads CASSLVGGGAAGELFF. The CDR3 DNA is TGCGCCAGCAGCTTGGTCGGCGGGGGGGCCGCCGGGGAGCTGTTTTTT.

The rearrangement uses TRBV5-1 and TRBJ1-5; D call uncertain. V shed 0 bases and J shed 0 bases, with 13 bases lying between them. The germline CDR1 and CDR2 sequences are SGHRS and YFSETQ. The CDR3 totals 17 residues. The CDR3, as DNA: TGCGCCAGCAGCTTGGAACCCCTGACTTATAGCAATCAGCCCCAGCATTTT. Translating gives CASSLEPLTYSNQPQHF.